Listed below are T cell receptor beta chains from one sample, sequenced in a study of blood T cell repertoires in COVID-19. Profiled with immunoSEQ multiplex PCR; TCRdb holds only in-frame clones, not every one. The top ten hold around 2% of the sample, which has around 250,000 clones, about four fifths seen once. Sequencing input: peripheral blood. Source of these receptors: a man aged 25-45 years who had recovered from COVID-19. CDR3s include the opening cysteine and the closing phenylalanine or tryptophan. The D gene is left open where the match is weak. Clone size, where shown, is once, few, many, or a class for clones that have expanded.

D gene	clone size	J gene	V gene	CDR3 protein	CDR3 DNA
.	.	TRBJ2-7	TRBV5-1	CASSLAGAGSEQYF	TGCGCCAGCAGCTTGGCGGGTGCGGGCAGCGAGCAGTACTTC
.	few	TRBJ1-5	TRBV7-2	CASSLHAGWNQPQHF	TGTGCCAGCAGCTTACATGCGGGTTGGAATCAGCCCCAGCATTTT
TRBD2	.	TRBJ2-3	TRBV10-1	CASSESSSGGAGDTQYF	TGCGCCAGCAGTGAGTCGTCTAGCGGGGGGGCCGGGGATACGCAGTATTTT
.	.	TRBJ2-4	TRBV7-6	CASSRIDREVNIQYF	TGTGCCAGCAGCCGGATAGACAGGGAGGTGAACATTCAGTACTTC
TRBD1	.	TRBJ1-4	TRBV5-4	CASSSKDRNNEKLFF	TGTGCCAGCAGCTCGAAGGACAGGAATAATGAAAAACTGTTTTTT
.	.	TRBJ2-2	TRBV19	CASFERELFF	TGTGCCAGTTTTGAGCGGGAGCTGTTTTTT
.	.	TRBJ2-3	TRBV3-1/TRBV3-2	CASSSQKDTQYF	TGTGCCAGCAGCTCCCAAAAAGATACGCAGTATTTT
TRBD1	.	TRBJ2-5	TRBV11-2	CASSLGQGYQETQYF	TGTGCCAGCAGCTTAGGACAGGGCTACCAAGAGACCCAGTACTTC
.	.	TRBJ1-5	TRBV28	CASSQAGDGQPQHF	TGTGCCAGCAGTCAAGCAGGGGACGGTCAGCCCCAGCATTTT
TRBD2	.	TRBJ2-3	TRBV7-2	CASSPRAGGGFQDTQYF	TGTGCCAGCAGCCCCAGGGCGGGCGGGGGGTTCCAGGATACGCAGTATTTT